This T cell receptor (beta chain) was observed in a study of neurological immune-mediated disorders. Overall study results and limits: In HTLV-1-associated myelopathy, TCR clonal expansion was greatest, whereas multiple sclerosis had the least, falling below healthy controls.

Source material was 2 million unsorted PBMCs, stored at -80 °C in RNAlater. In its sample, this clonotype was seen many times. Its antigen is unidentified. It was by 5'RACE with 10-nucleotide random UMIs that the cDNA was made. TCRdb redid the calling of the 5' RACE reads with MiXCR, one entry per CDR3 protein. The table has 65,000 to 70,000 distinct CDR3 sequences, 4.1% seen once. Germline CDR1 reads LNHDA; CDR2 reads SQIVND (reference sequence). This CDR3 spans 12 amino acids. The V end lost 8 bases, the J end lost 4 bases, and 11 bases lay between the germline ends. The J gene is TRBJ1-1, the V gene TRBV19, with D maybe TRBD1 (6 bases). The clonotype comes from a man aged 45-65 years with multiple sclerosis. Sequenced material: PBMCs. CDR3 sequence reads: CASGLGGTEAFF. The CDR3 bases are TGTGCCAGTGGCCTAGGGGGCACTGAAGCTTTCTTT.